This TCR beta chain was observed in a study of T cell changes during pregnancy in multiple sclerosis. The J segment lost 0 bases and the V segment lost 5 bases, leaving 9 bases of the junction unmatched. Germline V gives CDR1 SNHLY, CDR2 FYNNEI. The CDR3 is 19 residues long. The repertoire was sequenced with immunoSEQ multiplex PCR; TCRdb's copy has only in-frame clones and lacks some. Here the sample spans tens of thousands of clones, just over 90% being singletons. The specimen was CD4+ T cells from peripheral blood mononuclear cells, collected before pregnancy. This chain uses TRBV2 with TRBJ2-1, with 14 bases matching TRBD2. This receptor was obtained from a female donor with multiple sclerosis, enrolled in a pregnancy study. The CDR3 bases are TGTGCCAGCAGTACTCAAGTGACTAGCGGGAGGGCCTCCTACAATGAGCAGTTCTTC. Residues: CASSTQVTSGRASYNEQFF.